The rows below give T cell receptor beta chains drawn from one sample of a study of blood T cell repertoires in COVID-19. The repertoire was sequenced with immunoSEQ multiplex PCR; TCRdb's copy has only in-frame clones and lacks some. The sample has 76,000 or so clones; roughly 82% are singletons. Sequenced: peripheral blood. Every receptor here comes from a man aged 45 to 65 with acute or convalescent COVID-19. Each CDR3 is given with its conserved first and last residue. The order of the fields is D gene, V gene, J gene, CDR3 length, clone size, CDR3 DNA, CDR3 protein. A D gene is named only where the DNA matches it firmly. Where a row states a size, it is once, few, many or the class of an expanded clone; other rows omit it.

>TRBD2|TRBV5-4|TRBJ2-5|14|.
TGTGCCAGCAGCGCTGGGGGGGGTCAAGAGACCCAGTACTTC
CASSAGGGQETQYF
>.|TRBV5-1|TRBJ2-3|15|.
TGCGCCAGCAGCTTGGCCCGACAATTCACAGATACGCAGTATTTT
CASSLARQFTDTQYF
>.|TRBV7-2|TRBJ2-2|15|.
TGTGCCAGCAGCTTAGAGGGGCTGTGGACCGGGGAGCTGTTTTTT
CASSLEGLWTGELFF
>.|TRBV19|TRBJ2-5|14|.
TGTGCCAGTAGTCACCAGGCCACCCAAGAGACCCAGTACTTC
CASSHQATQETQYF
>.|TRBV7-2|TRBJ2-7|11|.
TGTGCCAGCAGCTTAGTGGCCGAGCAGTACTTC
CASSLVAEQYF
>.|TRBV6-6|TRBJ2-6|16|.
TGTGCCAGCAAACCCCCGGGAGTGCGGGGGGCCAACGTCCTGACTTTC
CASKPPGVRGANVLTF
>.|TRBV11-1|TRBJ2-7|14|.
TGTGCCAGCAGCTTAGGTGCCGGGATCTACGAGCAGTACTTC
CASSLGAGIYEQYF
>TRBD1|TRBV28|TRBJ1-5|17|.
TGTGCCAGCAGTTCACCGGGACAGTCCGGGAGCAATCAGCCCCAGCATTTT
CASSSPGQSGSNQPQHF
>.|TRBV15|TRBJ1-2|15|.
TGTGCCACCAGCAGAGATAGGGGGACGGAGTATGGCTACACCTTC
CATSRDRGTEYGYTF
>TRBD1|TRBV27|TRBJ2-6|16|.
TGTGCCAGCAGTCCGTATACAGGGGCCGGGGCCAACGTCCTGACTTTC
CASSPYTGAGANVLTF
>.|TRBV5-4|TRBJ2-4|17|.
TGTGCCAGCAGCTTACACGCGGGGAATGGGGCCAAAAACATTCAGTACTTC
CASSLHAGNGAKNIQYF
>.|TRBV7-2|TRBJ2-7|11|.
TGTGCCAGCAGTCTCTCCTACGAGCAGTACTTC
CASSLSYEQYF
>.|TRBV5-4|TRBJ1-2|13|.
TGTGCCAGCAGTCGGGGAGGGGAGCGGGGCTACACCTTC
CASSRGGERGYTF
>.|TRBV6-6|TRBJ1-5|14|.
TGTGCCAGCAGTTACTTAGGAGGCAGTCAGCCCCAGCATTTT
CASSYLGGSQPQHF
>.|TRBV20-1|TRBJ1-5|13|.
TGCAGTGCTAGTCTAGGTTTTGATCAGCCCCAGCATTTT
CSASLGFDQPQHF
>.|TRBV5-1|TRBJ1-2|15|.
TGCGCCAGCAGCTTGAATGACAGGCGAAACTATGGCTACACCTTC
CASSLNDRRNYGYTF
>.|TRBV5-1|TRBJ1-1|13|few
TGCGCCAGCAGCTTGGATGGGGCTCGGGAAGCTTTCTTT
CASSLDGAREAFF
>.|TRBV5-1|TRBJ1-1|14|.
TGCGCCAGCAGCCCCCTGACTGTGAACACTGAAGCTTTCTTT
CASSPLTVNTEAFF
>.|TRBV6-2/TRBV6-3|TRBJ2-1|15|.
TGTGCCAGCAGTTACTCTTTATCCGGGGAGAATGAGCAGTTCTTC
CASSYSLSGENEQFF
>.|TRBV28|TRBJ1-6|16|.
TGTGCCAGCAGTCCCCAAGGGGGGGAAGATAATTCACCCCTCCACTTT
CASSPQGGEDNSPLHF
>TRBD1|TRBV9|TRBJ1-2|16|.
TGTGCCAGCAGCGCGGGACAGGGGGCCCGAAGCTATGGCTACACCTTC
CASSAGQGARSYGYTF
>TRBD1|TRBV5-1|TRBJ1-2|15|.
TGCGCCAGCAGCTTGGGGACAGGGACCAACTATGGCTACACCTTC
CASSLGTGTNYGYTF
>TRBD1|TRBV6-2/TRBV6-3|TRBJ2-5|17|.
TGTGCCAGCAGTTACTTCTATAGCAGGGGGCGCGTTGAGACCCAGTACTTC
CASSYFYSRGRVETQYF
>.|TRBV4-2|TRBJ1-1|12|.
TGTGCCAGCAGCCAGGAAGGACAAGAAGCTTTCTTT
CASSQEGQEAFF
>TRBD1|TRBV28|TRBJ2-1|14|.
TGTGCCAGCAGTCCCCCAGGGGGCCACAATGAGCAGTTCTTC
CASSPPGGHNEQFF
>.|TRBV6-2/TRBV6-3|TRBJ2-1|16|few
TGTGCCAGCAGTTACGGGCCTTTGGGCTCCTACAATGAGCAGTTCTTC
CASSYGPLGSYNEQFF
>.|TRBV19|TRBJ1-2|13|.
TGTGCCAGTAGTACTAGATTAAACTATGGCTACACCTTC
CASSTRLNYGYTF
>TRBD1|TRBV5-5|TRBJ1-2|17|.
TGTGCCAGCAGCTTGGCCTACGGGACAGGGGGCCTCTATGGCTACACCTTC
CASSLAYGTGGLYGYTF
>TRBD1|TRBV6-2/TRBV6-3|TRBJ2-7|12|.
TGTGCCAGCAGTGACAGGGGGCTCGAGCAGTACTTC
CASSDRGLEQYF
>.|TRBV28|TRBJ1-1|17|.
TGTGCCAGCAGTTCATGGCAGCTGGGGACAATGAACACTGAAGCTTTCTTT
CASSSWQLGTMNTEAFF
>TRBD1|TRBV19|TRBJ2-2|14|few
TGTGCCACCCTTAGGACAGGGAGGACCCGGGAGCTGTTTTTT
CATLRTGRTRELFF
>TRBD1|TRBV7-2|TRBJ1-1|13|.
TGTGCCAGTCGCAGGGGGTTTTACACTGAAGCTTTCTTT
CASRRGFYTEAFF
>.|TRBV7-9|TRBJ2-7|15|.
TGTGCCAGCGGCGACCCGGCAGGGGTTTCTTACGAGCAGTACTTC
CASGDPAGVSYEQYF
>TRBD1|TRBV7-8|TRBJ2-7|15|few
TGTGCCAGCAGTTTAATCCCGGCAGGGGGCGGCGAGCAGTACTTC
CASSLIPAGGGEQYF
>.|TRBV19|TRBJ2-1|13|.
TGTGCCAGTAGCGCCGGGACTGCCTATGAGCAGTTCTTC
CASSAGTAYEQFF
>.|TRBV5-6|TRBJ1-3|14|.
TGTGCCAGCAGCGCTGGTCGGTTAGGAAACACCATATATTTT
CASSAGRLGNTIYF
>.|TRBV7-7|TRBJ2-2|18|.
TGTGCCAGCAGCCCCACCACCGGTGGTGGGGCGAGCACCGGGGAGCTGTTTTTT
CASSPTTGGGASTGELFF
>.|TRBV29-1|TRBJ1-1|15|few
TGCAGCGTTGCAATCGACAGCTATCCGAACACTGAAGCTTTCTTT
CSVAIDSYPNTEAFF
>TRBD1|TRBV6-5|TRBJ2-1|15|.
TGTGCCAGCAGTTACGGGACAGGTTCTCGGAATGAGCAGTTCTTC
CASSYGTGSRNEQFF
>.|TRBV9|TRBJ2-5|13|once
TGTGCCAGCAGCCTTCGTGGGGGGGAGACCCAGTACTTC
CASSLRGGETQYF
>TRBD1|TRBV7-2|TRBJ1-1|14|.
TGTGCCAGCAGCTACCGGACAGGGGAGACTGAAGCTTTCTTT
CASSYRTGETEAFF
>TRBD1|TRBV25-1|TRBJ1-5|16|.
TGTGCCAGCAGTGACACCACAGGGGGTAGGAATCAGCCCCAGCATTTT
CASSDTTGGRNQPQHF
>.|TRBV9|TRBJ1-1|15|few
TGTGCCAGCAGCGTAGGGGGCCGAATGAACACTGAAGCTTTCTTT
CASSVGGRMNTEAFF
>.|TRBV4-3|TRBJ2-1|16|.
TGCGCCAGCAGCCAAGGGGTAGCGCGAATGTACAATGAGCAGTTCTTC
CASSQGVARMYNEQFF
>TRBD1|TRBV2|TRBJ1-1|15|.
TGTGCCAGCGGGGGACAGGGGGGGAGTTATACTGAAGCTTTCTTT
CASGGQGGSYTEAFF
>.|TRBV28|TRBJ1-5|14|.
TGTGCCAGCAGCCCGGGGGGCAGTGGGCAGCCCCAGCATTTT
CASSPGGSGQPQHF
>TRBD1|TRBV9|TRBJ1-1|12|once
TGTGCCAGCAGCGGGACAGGGTCTGAAGCTTTCTTT
CASSGTGSEAFF
>.|TRBV6-6|TRBJ1-2|13|.
TGTGCCAGCAGCTCTACAGCCCTCCGAGGCTACACCTTC
CASSSTALRGYTF
>TRBD1|TRBV29-1|TRBJ2-6|17|.
TGCAGCGTCCAAAGGACAGGGAGTGTCTCTGGGGCCAACGTCCTGACTTTC
CSVQRTGSVSGANVLTF
>TRBD1|TRBV5-1|TRBJ2-1|15|.
TGCGCCAGCAGCTTCGGACAGGAGTCATACAATGAGCAGTTCTTC
CASSFGQESYNEQFF
>.|TRBV4-2|TRBJ1-1|16|once
TGTGCCAGCAGCCAAGACGCCTGGGCGGGCGGGACTGAAGCTTTCTTT
CASSQDAWAGGTEAFF
>.|TRBV6-5|TRBJ1-2|10|few
TGTGCCACCCTAGGAGGGGGCTACACCTTC
CATLGGGYTF
>TRBD2|TRBV7-2|TRBJ2-7|18|once
TGTGCCAGCAGCTTACCTCCGGGACTAGCGGGAGGGCCGAGGGAGCAGTACTTC
CASSLPPGLAGGPREQYF
>TRBD2|TRBV28|TRBJ2-4|13|.
TGTGCCAGCAGCCAGGGACTAGCGGGAGCTCAGTACTTC
CASSQGLAGAQYF
>TRBD1|TRBV5-1|TRBJ2-5|17|.
TGCGCCAGCAGCTTGGCTCGCTTAGGGGGCGCAGGAGAGACCCAGTACTTC
CASSLARLGGAGETQYF
>TRBD2|TRBV6-5|TRBJ2-7|14|.
TGTGCCAGCAGACCGGGACTAGCGACCTACGAGCAGTACTTC
CASRPGLATYEQYF
>TRBD1|TRBV6-2/TRBV6-3|TRBJ2-7|15|.
TGTGCCAGCAGCCTGACAGGGGGAAGCTCCTACGAGCAGTACTTC
CASSLTGGSSYEQYF